This note documents a single T cell receptor (beta chain) sequence. No antigen is known for it. The entry originates in a study of STAT5B mutations in CD4+ large granular lymphocyte leukemia. Study observations and caveats: About 24% of private leukemic clonotypes occurred rarely in other patients' non-leukemic repertoires.

Clones were read by immunoSEQ multiplex PCR, and TCRdb kept only the in-frame ones, dropping some. The table includes 30,000 to 40,000 clones, 69% detected once. Deletions cut 0 bases from V and 1 base from J, with 4 bases between. The germline V gene encodes CDR1 GTSNPN and CDR2 SVGIG (reference sequence). The CDR3 length is 13 residues. The material sequenced was CD4+ T cells from blood buffy coats. This TCR was recovered from a human donor in good health. The rearrangement joins TRBV30 to TRBJ1-3; no firm D call. Written as DNA, the CDR3 is TGTGCCTGGAGTGTGGTTTCTGGAAACACCATATATTTT. Its protein product is CAWSVVSGNTIYF.